The 12 T cell receptor beta chains listed next were all sequenced from one sample in a study of monozygotic twins with inflammatory bowel disease. TCRdb re-called the 5' RACE reads and catalogs CDR3 proteins one per entry, DNA excluded. The specimen's table records some 330,000 distinct CDR3 sequences. Input material: blood. Source of these receptors: a human donor with ulcerative colitis or Crohn's disease, or a healthy co-twin of an affected twin (not recorded which).

The V gene is TRBV18, the J gene TRBJ1-4; checking the TCRdb D call of TRBD1 is not possible without DNA. The germline CDR1 and CDR2 sequences are KGHSH and LQKENI. The CDR3 totals 13 residues. CDR3 protein: CASSPKDSEKLFF. The variable domain in full, with the rest retrieved from reference TRBV18 and TRBJ1-4, is NAGVMQNPRHLVRRRGQEARLRCSPMKGHSHVYWYRQLPEEGLKFMVYLQKENIIDESGMPKERFSAEFPKEGPSILRIQQVVRGDSAAYFCASSPKDSEKLFFGSGTQLSVL.

The chain carries TRBV12-3 or TRBV12-4 and TRBJ2-7; the D call from TCRdb, TRBD1, cannot be confirmed without DNA. This CDR3 has 16 amino acids. The CDR3 protein is CASSPPGRQGAYEQYF.

The J gene is TRBJ2-7, the V gene TRBV4-3. Looked up from germline, CDR1 is LGHNA and CDR2 is YSLEER. The CDR3 loop spans 15 amino acids. CDR3 residues: CASSQGLAGSYEQYF.

The J gene is TRBJ2-3, the V gene TRBV20-1; the D call of TRBD1 rests on TCRdb alone, since no DNA is present to check it. This CDR3 spans 14 amino acids. CDR1 is DFQATT and CDR2 is SNEGSKA in the germline V gene (reference sequence). This CDR3 reads CSVHGTGASATQYF.

V usage is TRBV12-3 or TRBV12-4 and J usage is TRBJ2-7; the TCRdb D gene call, TRBD1, has no DNA to confirm it. The CDR3 is 15 residues long. This CDR3 is CASSGGRVGVYEQYF.

V usage is TRBV28 and J usage is TRBJ2-7. Germline V lookup: CDR1 MDHEN, CDR2 SYDVKM. The CDR3 is 13 amino acids. This chain's CDR3 is CASRNLKPYEQYF.

The chain has TRBV15 and TRBJ1-3; TCRdb's D call, TRBD1, is unchecked because there is no DNA. The CDR3 is 15 amino acids. Germline CDR1 is LNHNV and CDR2 is YYDKDF (reference sequence). The CDR3 sequence: CATSRTGTAGNTIYF.

The chain carries TRBV28 and TRBJ1-5. Germline values: CDR1 MDHEN, CDR2 SYDVKM. The CDR3 has 17 residues. The CDR3: CASSSLRDSLGNQPQHF. Filled out from reference TRBV28 and TRBJ1-5, the complete variable domain reads DVKVTQSSRYLVKRTGEKVFLECVQDMDHENMFWYRQDPGLGLRLIYFSYDVKMKEKGDIPEGYSVSREKKERFSLILESASTNQTSMYLCASSSLRDSLGNQPQHFGDGTRLSIL.

The chain couples TRBV5-1 to TRBJ2-5. The V gene's germline CDR1 is SGHRS and CDR2 YFSETQ. This CDR3 contains 14 residues. The CDR3 spells CASSLLGSLETQYF.

The chain carries TRBV6-5 and TRBJ1-5; no DNA is available, so the TRBD1 call from TCRdb remains unchecked. CDR1 is MNHEY and CDR2 is SVGAGI in the germline V gene. The CDR3 has 14 residues. The CDR3 protein is CASQDSGSNQPQHF.

The CDR3 spells CASSLDPARYNEQFF. The chain recombines TRBV7-9 with TRBJ2-1; the TCRdb call, TRBD1, lacks DNA for checking. The CDR3 runs 15 residues. The germline CDR1 and CDR2 sequences are SEHNR and FQNEAQ (reference sequence).

The rearrangement links TRBV5-5 to TRBJ2-5. In germline, CDR1 is SGHKS, CDR2 YYEKEE (reference sequence). The CDR3 spans 13 residues. This chain's CDR3 is CASSPYDQETQYF.